This is a list of T cell receptor beta chains from one sample in a study of blood T cell repertoires in COVID-19. The method was immunoSEQ multiplex PCR; TCRdb's version includes in-frame clones alone and lacks a portion of them. The sample yields about 100,000 clones, around four fifths seen once. The sequencing input was peripheral blood. The source of these receptors is a middle-aged man with active or convalescent COVID-19. Both conserved end residues are part of each CDR3. The order of the fields is V gene, CDR3 protein.

V gene: TRBV19
CDR3 protein: CASSTILAGDNQPQHF

V gene: TRBV21-1
CDR3 protein: CASTAKIVMFRGEQYF

V gene: TRBV28
CDR3 protein: CASTVGEGYGYTF

V gene: TRBV2
CDR3 protein: CAGKGGNTDTQYF

V gene: TRBV7-9
CDR3 protein: CASSLRDRGNTEAFF

V gene: TRBV6-5
CDR3 protein: CASTPGTGQGYTF

V gene: TRBV2
CDR3 protein: CASSLRTSGGDTQYF

V gene: TRBV19
CDR3 protein: CASSISSGSSTDTQYF

V gene: TRBV30
CDR3 protein: CALSSGNTDTQYF

V gene: TRBV25-1
CDR3 protein: CASSEDREGSTNEKLFF

V gene: TRBV6-5
CDR3 protein: CASGAGGVHYF

V gene: TRBV7-3
CDR3 protein: CASSFKGSEKLFF

V gene: TRBV13
CDR3 protein: CASSLNGAGVADTQYF

V gene: TRBV3-1/TRBV3-2
CDR3 protein: CASSQGERRAFF

V gene: TRBV2
CDR3 protein: CASSLQGTNSPLHF

V gene: TRBV28
CDR3 protein: CASSFRLEQQTYEQYF

V gene: TRBV6-5
CDR3 protein: CASSSRRSLAGVVQYF

V gene: TRBV7-9
CDR3 protein: CASSKQGALYGYTF

V gene: TRBV2
CDR3 protein: CASSSPGISYEQYF

V gene: TRBV10-3
CDR3 protein: CAISYGTGYGYTF

V gene: TRBV10-1
CDR3 protein: CASRAAPGGEQFF

V gene: TRBV3-1/TRBV3-2
CDR3 protein: CASSRGTSGFTDTQYF

V gene: TRBV6-6
CDR3 protein: CASSSYSGEKLFF

V gene: TRBV7-3
CDR3 protein: CASSLNPSAARYNEQFF

V gene: TRBV6-4
CDR3 protein: CASSDETSGHNEQFF

V gene: TRBV11-3
CDR3 protein: CASSPFSSSGQYEQYF

V gene: TRBV5-1
CDR3 protein: CASSLAGGQGSSDGYTF